This passage covers 3 T cell receptor beta chains from one sample sequenced in a study of T cell changes during pregnancy in multiple sclerosis. Libraries were prepared by immunoSEQ multiplex PCR; TCRdb keeps only in-frame clonotypes and omits some of them. The repertoire holds 40,000 to 50,000 clones, with 80% to 90% as singletons. The sequencing used CD4+ T cells from peripheral blood mononuclear cells, collected in the first trimester of pregnancy. These receptors were collected from a female donor with multiple sclerosis, enrolled in a pregnancy study.

The rearrangement links TRBV7-3 to TRBJ2-3, with 10 bases lining up with TRBD1. The CDR3 runs 14 residues. V lost 5 bases to trimming and J lost 4 bases; unmatched junction nucleotides: 3. CDR1 is SGHTA, CDR2 FQGTGA, per germline. The CDR3 here is CASSRDRGSDTQYF. The CDR3 nucleotides are TGTGCCAGCAGCCGGGACAGGGGTTCAGATACGCAGTATTTT. Full variable domain (missing parts from reference TRBV7-3 and TRBJ2-3): GAGVSQTPSNKVTEKGKYVELRCDPISGHTALYWYRQSLGQGPEFLIYFQGTGAADDSGLPNDRFFAVRPEGSVSTLKIQRTERGDSAVYLCASSRDRGSDTQYFGPGTRLTVL.

This clone was seen a single time. The rearrangement uses TRBV5-1 and TRBJ2-7, with D possibly being TRBD2 (5 bases). The CDR3 has 18 amino acids. CDR1 is SGHRS and CDR2 is YFSETQ in the germline V gene. V lost 4 bases to trimming and J lost 0 bases, with 23 bases between them. This chain's CDR3 is CASSKSGGKNPSSYEQYF. In DNA form, the CDR3 reads TGCGCCAGCAGCAAGAGCGGAGGTAAGAACCCGAGCTCCTACGAGCAGTACTTC.

This chain joins TRBV11-3 and TRBJ2-7, with D possibly TRBD1 on 6 matching bases. The V end was cut by 4 bases, the J end by 1 base, with 26 bases between. This CDR3 region has 19 residues. The V gene's germline CDR1 is SGHNT and CDR2 YENEEA. The CDR3 here is CASSCFRDIRWLKSYEQYF. CDR3 in DNA: TGTGCCAGCAGCTGTTTCCGGGACATAAGATGGCTAAAGTCCTACGAGCAGTACTTC.